The T cell receptor beta chain under discussion was sequenced for a study of shared clonotypes between healthy human individuals. Study as a whole: Three CD4 naive, three CD4 memory, two CD8 naive and one CD8 memory plate were used per donor.

Findings and limits, study-wide: Clonotype sharing across a few donors was observed for around 5% of naive CD4 clonotypes.

Concerning this clone itself: The antigen remains unidentified.

Libraries were prepared by immunoSEQ multiplex PCR; TCRdb keeps only in-frame clonotypes and omits some of them. The profile shows roughly 1 million clones, around 82% of them singletons. Germline V CDR1 and CDR2: SGHTA, FQGNSA. Trimming took 1 base from V and 5 from J, leaving 14 bases between them. This CDR3 spans 15 amino acids. This chain uses TRBV7-2 with TRBJ2-5; D is unclear. This receptor was taken from a man aged 18 to 30 in good health. Some clones in this sample may be carry-over from other donors' samples. Material for sequencing was memory CD4+ T cells from PBMCs. Documented subset: CD45RA-negative fraction. CDR3 sequence (DNA): TGTGCCAGCAGCTTAGGAGTTCACAGCCAGGAGACCCAGTACTTC. Protein product: CASSLGVHSQETQYF.